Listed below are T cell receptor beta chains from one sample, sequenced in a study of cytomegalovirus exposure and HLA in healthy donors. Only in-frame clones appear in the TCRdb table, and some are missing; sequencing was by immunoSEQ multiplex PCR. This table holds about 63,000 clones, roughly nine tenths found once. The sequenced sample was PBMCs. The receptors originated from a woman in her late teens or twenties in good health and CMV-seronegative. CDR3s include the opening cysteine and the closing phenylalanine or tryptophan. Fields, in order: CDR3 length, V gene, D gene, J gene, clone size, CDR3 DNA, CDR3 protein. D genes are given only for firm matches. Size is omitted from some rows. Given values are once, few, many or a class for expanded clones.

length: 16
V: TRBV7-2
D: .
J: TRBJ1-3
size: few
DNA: TGTGCCAGCAGCCCAGGTCTGACAGGCACTGGAAACACCATATATTTT
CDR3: CASSPGLTGTGNTIYF

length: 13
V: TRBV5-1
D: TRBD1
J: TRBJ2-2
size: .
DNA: TGCGCCAGCTCACCGACAGGGGCCGGGGAGCTGTTTTTT
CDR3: CASSPTGAGELFF

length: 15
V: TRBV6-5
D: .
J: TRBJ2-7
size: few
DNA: TGTGCCAGCAGTTACTCCCACTCTAGCAGTTACGAGCAGTACTTC
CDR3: CASSYSHSSSYEQYF

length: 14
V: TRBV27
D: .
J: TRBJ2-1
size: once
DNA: TGTGCCAGCAGTATACCATACCGGGGGAATGAGCAGTTCTTC
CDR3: CASSIPYRGNEQFF

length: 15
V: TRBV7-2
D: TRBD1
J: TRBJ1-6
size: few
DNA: TGTGCCAGCAGCTTCCCGACAGGGGGAAATTCACCCCTCCACTTT
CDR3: CASSFPTGGNSPLHF

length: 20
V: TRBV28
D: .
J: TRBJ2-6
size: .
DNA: TGTGCCAGCAAGTCTGTCGGACAATGGGCCTCCTACTCTGGGGCCAACGTCCTGACTTTC
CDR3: CASKSVGQWASYSGANVLTF

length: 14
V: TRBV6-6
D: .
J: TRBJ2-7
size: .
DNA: TGTGCCAGCAGTTATCTCCCGGTCTCCTACGAGCAGTACTTC
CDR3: CASSYLPVSYEQYF

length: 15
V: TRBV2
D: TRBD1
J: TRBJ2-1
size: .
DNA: TGTGCCAGCAGCGCACGGACAGGGAATCGAGATGAGCAGTTCTTC
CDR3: CASSARTGNRDEQFF

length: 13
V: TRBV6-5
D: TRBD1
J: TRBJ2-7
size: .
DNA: TGTGCCAGCAGTTCCGGGACAGACTACGAGCAGTACTTC
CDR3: CASSSGTDYEQYF

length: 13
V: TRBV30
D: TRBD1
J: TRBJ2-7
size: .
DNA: TGTGCCTGGGGACAGGGGGCGAACTACGAGCAGTACTTC
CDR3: CAWGQGANYEQYF

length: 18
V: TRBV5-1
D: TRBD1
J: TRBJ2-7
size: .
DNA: TGCGCCAGCAGCTTGGCCTCGACCGGGACAGGGGAAGTTTACGAGCAGTACTTC
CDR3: CASSLASTGTGEVYEQYF

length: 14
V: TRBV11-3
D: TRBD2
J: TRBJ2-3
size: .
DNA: TGTGCCAGCAGCTTACTAGCGGGGGGGGATACGCAGTATTTT
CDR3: CASSLLAGGDTQYF

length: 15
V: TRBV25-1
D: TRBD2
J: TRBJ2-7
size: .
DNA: TGTGCCAGCAGTGAAAGCGGGGGGGCTTCCCACGAGCAGTACTTC
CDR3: CASSESGGASHEQYF

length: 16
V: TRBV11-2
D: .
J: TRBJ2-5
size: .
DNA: TGTGCCAGCAGACGTCGTGGGGGGAATGACCAAGAGACCCAGTACTTC
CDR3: CASRRRGGNDQETQYF

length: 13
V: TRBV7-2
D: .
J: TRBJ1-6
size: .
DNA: TGTGCCAGCAGCCGAAACAGGGATTCACCCCTCCACTTT
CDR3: CASSRNRDSPLHF

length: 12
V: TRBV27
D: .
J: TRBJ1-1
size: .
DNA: TGTGCCAGCAGTACGGGGGGCCCACGAGCTTTCTTT
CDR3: CASSTGGPRAFF

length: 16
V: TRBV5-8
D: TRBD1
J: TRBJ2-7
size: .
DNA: TGTGCCAGCAGCTCGAACCTCAGGACAGGCTCCTACGAGCAGTACTTC
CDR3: CASSSNLRTGSYEQYF

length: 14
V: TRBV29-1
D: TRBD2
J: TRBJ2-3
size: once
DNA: TGCAGCGCTGAAGCGGGAGTGAATTCAGATACGCAGTATTTT
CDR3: CSAEAGVNSDTQYF

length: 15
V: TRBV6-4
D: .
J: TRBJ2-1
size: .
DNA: TGTGCCAGCAGTGACTCTAGCGGCTCCTACAATGAGCAGTTCTTC
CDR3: CASSDSSGSYNEQFF

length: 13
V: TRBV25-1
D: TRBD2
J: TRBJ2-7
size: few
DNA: TGTGCCAGCAGTCGGACTAGGGCGTACGAGCAGTACTTC
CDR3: CASSRTRAYEQYF

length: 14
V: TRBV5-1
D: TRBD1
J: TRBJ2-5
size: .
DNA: TGCGCCAGCAGCTTTGGACAGGGGGCAGGGACCCAGTACTTC
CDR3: CASSFGQGAGTQYF

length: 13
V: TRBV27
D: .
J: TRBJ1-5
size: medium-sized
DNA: TGTGCCAGCAGTGCGGGTAGCAATCAGCCCCAGCATTTT
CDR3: CASSAGSNQPQHF

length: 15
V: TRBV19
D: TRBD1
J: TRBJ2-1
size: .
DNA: TGTGCCAGTAGTCCCCAAATGACAGGGGTGGGTGAGCAGTTCTTC
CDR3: CASSPQMTGVGEQFF

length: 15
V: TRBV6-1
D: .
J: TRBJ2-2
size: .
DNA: TGTGCCAGCAGTACAGGGTTCGCGAACACCGGGGAGCTGTTTTTT
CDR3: CASSTGFANTGELFF

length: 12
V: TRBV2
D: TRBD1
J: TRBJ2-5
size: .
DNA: TGTGCCACCATGGACAGGCGGGAGACCCAGTACTTC
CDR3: CATMDRRETQYF

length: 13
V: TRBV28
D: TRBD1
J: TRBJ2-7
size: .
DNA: TGTGCCAGCAGACGGACAGGGGGTTACGAGCAGTACTTC
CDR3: CASRRTGGYEQYF

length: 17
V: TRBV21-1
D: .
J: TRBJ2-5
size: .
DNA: TGTGCCAGCAGCAAAGTAGTGGGGGACAGGGGTGGAGAGACCCAGTACTTC
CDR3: CASSKVVGDRGGETQYF

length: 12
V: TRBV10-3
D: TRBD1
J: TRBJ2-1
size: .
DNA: TGTGCCATCACCCAGACAGGGAATGAGCAGTTCTTC
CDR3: CAITQTGNEQFF

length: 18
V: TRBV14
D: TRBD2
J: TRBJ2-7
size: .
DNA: TGTGCCAGCAGATCCACCTCCGGGACTAGCGGGAGAAGGGGCGAGCAGTACTTC
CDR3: CASRSTSGTSGRRGEQYF

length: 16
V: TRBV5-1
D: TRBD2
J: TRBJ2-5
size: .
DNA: TGCGCCAGCAGCTTGGCCGGGGGGACGACGCCAGAGACCCAGTACTTC
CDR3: CASSLAGGTTPETQYF

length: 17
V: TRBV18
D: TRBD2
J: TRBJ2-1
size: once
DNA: TGTGCCAGCTCACCACCACCGGGACTAGCGGATTACAATGAGCAGTTCTTC
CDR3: CASSPPPGLADYNEQFF

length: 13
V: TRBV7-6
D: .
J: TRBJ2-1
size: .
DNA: TGTGCCAGCAGCCCGGGGTGGCCGAGTGAGCAGTTCTTC
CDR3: CASSPGWPSEQFF

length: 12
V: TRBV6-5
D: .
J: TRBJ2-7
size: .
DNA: TGTGCCAGCAGTGGCCCGGCGGGCGAGCAGTACTTC
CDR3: CASSGPAGEQYF

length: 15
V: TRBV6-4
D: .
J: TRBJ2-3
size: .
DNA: TGTGCCAGCAGTGCCTTAAGCTCGAGCACAGATACGCAGTATTTT
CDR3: CASSALSSSTDTQYF

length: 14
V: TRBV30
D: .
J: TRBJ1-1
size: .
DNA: TGTGCCTGGAGTGGAATCCTGAGGGTCACTGAAGCTTTCTTT
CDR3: CAWSGILRVTEAFF

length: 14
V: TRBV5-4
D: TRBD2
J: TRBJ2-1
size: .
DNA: TGTGCCAGCACTCTTGGGCTAGCGGACAATGAGCAGTTCTTC
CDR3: CASTLGLADNEQFF

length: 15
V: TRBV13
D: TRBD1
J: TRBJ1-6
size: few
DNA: TGTGCCAGCAGCCTGGACAGGGGTGTGAATTCACCCCTCCACTTT
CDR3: CASSLDRGVNSPLHF

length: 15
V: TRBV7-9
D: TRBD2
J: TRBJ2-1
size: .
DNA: TGTGCCAGCACCCCGGGACTACCTACCTACAATGAGCAGTTCTTC
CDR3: CASTPGLPTYNEQFF

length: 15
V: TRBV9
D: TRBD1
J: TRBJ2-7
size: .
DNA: TGTGCCAGCAGCGTCGGGACAGGGATTTCCTACGAGCAGTACTTC
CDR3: CASSVGTGISYEQYF

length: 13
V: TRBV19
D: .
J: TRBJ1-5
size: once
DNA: TGTGCCAGTAGTATCCAGGAACATCAGCCCCAGCATTTT
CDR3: CASSIQEHQPQHF

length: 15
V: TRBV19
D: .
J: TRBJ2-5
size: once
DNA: TGTGCCAGTAGTATACAGGCTACCATGGAAGAGACCCAGTACTTC
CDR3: CASSIQATMEETQYF

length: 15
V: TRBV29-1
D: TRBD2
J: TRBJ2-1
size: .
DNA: TGCAGCGTTGAACCCGGACTAGCGGGGGACAATGAGCAGTTCTTC
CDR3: CSVEPGLAGDNEQFF